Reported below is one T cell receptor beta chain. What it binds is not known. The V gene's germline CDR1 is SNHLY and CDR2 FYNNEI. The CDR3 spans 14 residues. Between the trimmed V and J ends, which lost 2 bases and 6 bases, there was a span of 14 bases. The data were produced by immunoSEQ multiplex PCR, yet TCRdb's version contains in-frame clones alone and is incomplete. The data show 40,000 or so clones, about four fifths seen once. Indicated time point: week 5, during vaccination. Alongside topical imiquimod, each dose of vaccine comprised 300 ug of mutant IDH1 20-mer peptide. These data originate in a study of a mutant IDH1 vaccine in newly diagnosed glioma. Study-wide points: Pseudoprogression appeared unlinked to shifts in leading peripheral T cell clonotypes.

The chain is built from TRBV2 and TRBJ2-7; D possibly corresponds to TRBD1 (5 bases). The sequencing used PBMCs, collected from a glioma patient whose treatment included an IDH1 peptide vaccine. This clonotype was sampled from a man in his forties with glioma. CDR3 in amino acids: CASSERGYNGEQYF. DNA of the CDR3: TGTGCCAGCAGTGAAAGGGGATATAATGGCGAGCAGTACTTC.